A single sample is the source of the 8 T cell receptor beta chains below, sequenced in a study of blood T cells in healthy people across ages. It was with a sample-barcoded 5' primer and a J-beta primer mix that a second PCR of roughly 6 to 11 cycles was run. TCRdb fed the 5' RACE reads into MiXCR, producing one record per CDR3 protein. The data contain roughly 1.6 million distinct CDR3 sequences, 34% of them singletons. Source material: blood. These receptors all come from a woman in her thirties in good health.

The chain carries TRBV12-3 or TRBV12-4 and TRBJ2-5; no definite D call. V was pared by 6 bases and J by 3 bases, with 8 bases between. This CDR3 spans 12 amino acids. This CDR3 is CASSLHKETQYF. The CDR3 nucleotides are TGTGCCAGCAGCTTACACAAAGAGACCCAGTACTTC.

This chain links TRBV7-6 with TRBJ2-3; TRBD2 matches 9 bases. Germline V gene data show CDR1 as SGHVS and CDR2 as FNYEAQ. CDR3 length: 16 amino acids. V trimming: 1 base; J trimming: 4 bases; junction bases outside the gene matches: 6. CDR3 loop: CASSLGAGGPSDTQYF. CDR3 in DNA: TGTGCCAGCAGCTTAGGGGCGGGGGGGCCATCAGATACGCAGTATTTT.

For this clonotype: A read error may produce the germline difference seen at one junction end. The chain joins TRBV5-6 to TRBJ2-7, with 7 bases that match TRBD1. This CDR3 has 14 amino acids. Per the germline V gene, CDR1 is SGHDT and CDR2 is YYEEEE. CDR3: CTSSQLGQLYEQYF. The DNA for the CDR3 is TGTACCAGCAGCCAATTGGGACAGTTATACGAGCAGTACTTC. The complete variable domain, with remaining parts taken from reference TRBV5-6 and TRBJ2-7, reads DAGVTQSPTHLIKTRGQQVTLRCSPKSGHDTVSWYQQALGQGPQFIFQYYEEEERQRGNFPDRFSGHQFPNYSSELNVNALLLGDSALYLCTSSQLGQLYEQYFGPGTRLTVT.

The chain is built from TRBV9 and TRBJ2-1; D ambiguous. The germline V and J ends were trimmed by 1 base and 10 bases, with 6 bases remaining between them. The germline gives CDR1 SGDLS, CDR2 YYNGEE. There are 11 residues in the CDR3. This CDR3 reads CASSVIREQFF. The CDR3 nucleotides read TGTGCCAGCAGCGTAATTCGCGAGCAGTTCTTC.

The chain joins TRBV7-9 to TRBJ2-7; D possibly corresponds to TRBD2 (6 bases). Germline V gives CDR1 SEHNR, CDR2 FQNEAQ (reference sequence). The CDR3 has 14 residues. Between the trimmed V and J ends, which lost 3 bases and 4 bases, there was a span of 13 bases. This chain's CDR3 is CASSLWDGGYEQYF. In DNA, the CDR3 is TGTGCCAGCAGCTTGTGGGACGGGGGATACGAGCAGTACTTC.

This clonotype was counted many times. The chain employs TRBV29-1 and TRBJ2-7; perhaps TRBD1 as D (5 bases). The germline gives CDR1 SQVTM, CDR2 ANQGSEA. V was cut by 4 bases and J by 0 bases, with 13 bases left in between. The CDR3 is 14 residues long. The CDR3 DNA reads as TGCAGCGTTGGAGACAGATCAAGCTCCTACGAGCAGTACTTC. Translated, it gives CSVGDRSSSYEQYF.

Concerning this clonotype itself: Germline and junction disagree at one end, which may indicate a read error. The CDR3 loop is CVSSPTQGHEQFF. The CDR3 bases are TGTGTCAGCAGCCCCACCCAGGGACACGAGCAGTTCTTC. The chain uses TRBV25-1 and TRBJ2-1; D perhaps matches TRBD1 (6 bases). Germline CDR1 reads MGHDK; CDR2 reads SYGVNS. The CDR3 length is 13 residues. Full variable domain (missing parts from reference TRBV25-1 and TRBJ2-1): EADIYQTPRYLVIGTGKKITLECSQTMGHDKMYWYQQDPGMELHLIHYSYGVNSTEKGDLSSESTVSRIRTEHFPLTLESARPSHTSQYLCVSSPTQGHEQFFGPGTRLTVL.

V and J are TRBV5-6 and TRBJ1-2, with D unresolved. Germline V CDR1 and CDR2: SGHDT, YYEEEE. The CDR3 extends over 15 amino acids. V lost 1 base, J lost 3 bases, and 13 bases lay in between. The CDR3 reads CASSLSAGAYYGYTF. CDR3 sequence (DNA): TGTGCCAGCAGCTTGAGCGCAGGAGCCTACTATGGCTACACCTTC.